This T cell receptor (beta chain) came from a study of response to subunit inactivated influenza vaccine. Study outcomes and limitations: Each seasonal influenza vaccination, the authors suggested, recruits few new T cells.

From the RT-PCR reads, TCRdb called clonotypes with MiXCR, one entry per CDR3 protein. The sample has over 800,000 distinct CDR3 sequences; about 20% are singletons. As regards this clonotype: Its antigen is unidentified.

Sequenced material: PBMCs from blood, taken more than 4 days after vaccination. This TCR came from a man aged 45 to 65 who received an inactivated influenza vaccine.

CDR3 in amino acids: CASSFPSGIYEQYF. Here the CDR3 DNA reads TGTGCCAGCAGCTTCCCTAGCGGGATCTACGAGCAGTACTTC. V is TRBV11-2 and J is TRBJ2-7; 9 bases are shared with TRBD2. CDR3 length: 14 residues. V was clipped by 3 bases and J by 3 bases; unmatched bases: 3. Germline CDR1 SGHAT, CDR2 FQNNGV.